This entry lists 32 T cell receptor beta chains sequenced from one sample in a study of T cells in Graves' hyperthyroidism and ophthalmopathy. Authors of the study amplified TCR beta CDR3 regions from RNA transcripts. HTBI primers drove first-round RT-PCR of the TCR CDR3. TCRdb reprocessed the multiplex PCR reads via MiXCR and lists one record per CDR3 protein. The sample holds just under 750,000 distinct CDR3 sequences, about 35% seen once. Sequenced input: blood. The receptors derive from a woman in her thirties or forties with Graves' hyperthyroidism.

This clonotype was detected ten times or more. This chain uses TRBV29-1 with TRBJ1-1; 9 nucleotides agree with TRBD1. Germline loops: CDR1 SQVTM, CDR2 ANQGSEA. The CDR3 covers 12 residues. In nucleotides, the CDR3 is TGCAGAGCGACAGGGGGTAGCACTGAAGCTTTCTTT. Its translation: CRATGGSTEAFF.

This chain uses TRBV11-3 with TRBJ2-2; no reliable D call. Germline CDR1 reads SGHNT; CDR2 reads YENEEA. Trimming took 3 bases from V and 3 from J, leaving 8 bases between them. CDR3 length: 14 amino acids. CDR3 in DNA: TGTGCCAGCAGCTTGAGTTCTTACACCGGGGAGCTGTTTTTT. Amino acid sequence: CASSLSSYTGELFF.

The chain recombines TRBV28 with TRBJ1-4, with a tentative D call TRBD1 (5 bases). The V gene's germline CDR1 is MDHEN and CDR2 SYDVKM. With 7 bases removed from V and 1 base from J, the gap between germline ends came to 16 bases. The CDR3 has 16 amino acids. The CDR3 here is CASTKQALRTNEKLFF. The CDR3 bases are TGTGCCAGCACAAAACAGGCGTTACGAACTAATGAAAAACTGTTTTTT.

The chain links TRBV5-1 to TRBJ2-5; TRBD2 agrees at 9 bases. Germline V gives CDR1 SGHRS, CDR2 YFSETQ. The CDR3 has 18 residues. Germline trimming cut 4 bases from V and 5 bases from J; bases unmatched to any gene: 18. The CDR3 nucleotides are TGCGCCAGCAGCGGACACTGGCTAGCGGGACTTTGGTCCGAGACCCAGTACTTC. It specifies CASSGHWLAGLWSETQYF.

On this clonotype itself: As the CDR3 is not closed by the conserved phenylalanine or tryptophan, this likely results from a read error. The chain recombines TRBV29-1 with TRBJ2-5, with D possibly TRBD2 on 7 matching bases. Trimming removed 0 bases at V and 5 bases at J, with 16 bases between. This CDR3 has 15 residues. Germline V gene lookup returns CDR1 SQVTM and CDR2 ANQGSEA. The CDR3 sequence: CSVEDPRGAQETQYL. The CDR3 DNA is TGCAGCGTTGAAGATCCCCGGGGGGCCCAGGAGACCCAGTACCTC.

The chain links TRBV6-2 or TRBV6-3 to TRBJ2-7, with a possible D match to TRBD2 (6 bases). The end of the DNA is better explained by TRBJ2-1, so the J call may be wrong. Germline V CDR1 and CDR2: MNHEY, SVGEGT. The CDR3 totals 14 residues. CDR3 residues: CASSPRGSYNEQFF. CDR3 nucleotide sequence: TGTGCCAGCAGTCCGCGGGGTTCCTACAATGAGCAGTTCTTC.

This clonotype was found many times. The J gene is TRBJ1-1, the V gene TRBV29-1; perhaps TRBD1 as D (5 bases). The CDR3 runs 12 residues. Trimming stripped 4 bases from V and 4 bases from J, with 10 bases between. CDR1 is SQVTM, CDR2 ANQGSEA, per germline. CDR3: CSVVGLATEAFF. Written as DNA, the CDR3 is TGCAGCGTTGTGGGGCTGGCCACTGAAGCTTTCTTT.

This clonotype was seen repeatedly, ten times or more. The gene calls are TRBV20-1 and TRBJ2-5, with 10 bases that match TRBD2. V was clipped by 2 bases and J by 1 base; unmatched bases: 4. Germline V gene lookup returns CDR1 DFQATT and CDR2 SNEGSKA (reference sequence). This CDR3 region has 15 residues. For the CDR3, the DNA is TGCAGTGCTAGAACTGGACTAGCGGTCCAAGAGACCCAGTACTTC. The encoded protein is CSARTGLAVQETQYF.

This clonotype was seen many times. The rearrangement uses TRBV7-9 and TRBJ2-7; a weak D match, TRBD1 (5 bases). This CDR3 is 14 amino acids long. Between the trimmed V and J ends, which lost 3 bases and 3 bases, there was a span of 12 bases. From germline, CDR1 is SEHNR and CDR2 FQNEAQ (reference sequence). The CDR3 nucleotides read TGTGCCAGCAGCTTCCAGGACAAAGGCTACGAGCAGTACTTC. It codes for CASSFQDKGYEQYF.

V and J are TRBV19 and TRBJ2-6; D possibly corresponds to TRBD2 (5 bases). The CDR3 extends over 16 amino acids. Germline V gives CDR1 LNHDA, CDR2 SQIVND (reference sequence). The V gene lost 7 bases and the J gene lost 0 bases, with 13 bases spanning the gap. The CDR3 coding sequence is TGTGCCAGTAAAGACTACGGAGGCTCTGGGGCCAACGTCCTGACTTTC. Its translation: CASKDYGGSGANVLTF.

V and J are TRBV6-6 and TRBJ1-1, with a possible D match to TRBD1 (6 bases). The CDR3 consists of 14 residues. The V end lost 5 bases, the J end lost 1 base, and 11 bases lay between the germline ends. Germline CDR1 MNHNY, CDR2 SVGAGI (reference sequence). The CDR3 loop reads CASSRETGNTEAFF. The CDR3 region has the DNA TGTGCCAGCAGTCGCGAGACAGGGAACACTGAAGCTTTCTTT.

This clonotype has just a few counts. The chain recombines TRBV5-1 with TRBJ2-2, with 10 bases fitting TRBD1. The ends lost 4 bases at V and 6 bases at J; junction bases unmatched: 9. Germline CDR1 is SGHRS and CDR2 is YFSETQ. This CDR3 spans 16 amino acids. CDR3 sequence reads: CASSHRQGAKAGELFF. CDR3 coding DNA: TGCGCCAGCAGCCATCGACAGGGGGCAAAGGCCGGGGAGCTGTTTTTT.

This chain uses TRBV5-6 with TRBJ1-5; no clear D. The CDR3 has 14 residues. CDR1 SGHDT and CDR2 YYEEEE come from the germline V gene. CDR3 amino acids: CGQAHQCSNQPQHF. The CDR3 bases are TGTGGCCAGGCACACCAGTGTAGCAATCAGCCCCAGCATTTT.

A note on this clonotype: Being one base from a much bigger clone, this may be a read error. Since no conserved phenylalanine or tryptophan closes the CDR3, a read error is the likely cause. V is TRBV7-6 and J is TRBJ2-7, with D perhaps given as TRBD1 or TRBD2 (5 bases each). V was clipped by 4 bases and J by 0 bases, with 13 bases between them. Germline CDR1 SGHVS, CDR2 FNYEAQ. The CDR3 totals 15 residues. The CDR3 loop is CASSSRDGFSYEQYS. CDR3 nucleotide sequence: TGTGCCAGCAGCTCCCGGGACGGATTCTCCTACGAGCAGTACTCC.

The rearrangement joins TRBV7-2 to TRBJ1-5; TRBD1 aligns across 10 bases. The CDR3 spans 17 residues. Per the germline V gene, CDR1 is SGHTA and CDR2 is FQGNSA. V shed 3 bases and J 2 bases; nucleotides not matched to a gene: 7. The CDR3 DNA reads TGTGCCAGCAGCTTTTCCGGGACAGGGGCAGGCAATCAGCCCCAGCATTTT. It is translated as CASSFSGTGAGNQPQHF.

The table lists this clonotype with many counts. The rearrangement links TRBV7-8 to TRBJ2-5; TRBD2 might be the D (5 bases). This CDR3 region has 14 residues. V was pared by 2 bases and J by 7 bases, with 14 bases between. The germline CDR1 and CDR2 sequences are SGHVS and FQNEAQ. The CDR3 DNA is TGTGCCAGCAGCTTATCCCCGGGAAAGGGGACCCAGTACTTC. It encodes CASSLSPGKGTQYF.

This chain joins TRBV19 and TRBJ2-7, with 8 nucleotides matching TRBD2. Looked up from germline, CDR1 is LNHDA and CDR2 is SQIVND (reference sequence). V was pared by 5 bases and J by 3 bases, with 9 bases of the junction left unmatched. The CDR3 has 15 residues. The CDR3 region has the DNA TGTGCCAGTAGTTCACGAGCGGGAGATTTCTACGAGCAGTACTTC. This translates into CASSSRAGDFYEQYF. The whole variable domain, filled in from reference TRBV19 and TRBJ2-7, reads DGGITQSPKYLFRKEGQNVTLSCEQNLNHDAMYWYRQDPGQGLRLIYYSQIVNDFQKGDIAEGYSVSREKKESFPLTVTSAQKNPTAFYLCASSSRAGDFYEQYFGPGTRLTVT.

This clonotype was detected ten times or more. The chain combines TRBV20-1 with TRBJ2-5; TRBD2 matches at 11 bases. This CDR3 spans 15 amino acids. The V gene end was trimmed by 6 bases and the J gene end by 4 bases; junction bases not matched to a gene: 10. The germline gives CDR1 DFQATT, CDR2 SNEGSKA (reference sequence). The CDR3 DNA reads as TGCAGTGCCACCGGACTAGCGGGTTTGTCAGAGACCCAGTACTTC. Its protein is CSATGLAGLSETQYF.

This chain uses TRBV6-1 with TRBJ2-2; 8 bases fit TRBD2. The CDR3 has 16 residues. CDR1 is MNHNS and CDR2 is SASEGT in the germline V gene. V dropped 5 bases and J dropped 1; count of bases not matched to a gene: 6. Here the CDR3 DNA reads TGTGCCAGCAGTCCCGCGGGAGGCTTGAACACCGGGGAGCTGTTTTTT. This translates into CASSPAGGLNTGELFF.

Turning to this clonotype: Being one base from a much bigger clone, this may be a read error. The genes are TRBV7-2 and TRBJ1-1, with a possible D match to TRBD1 (6 bases). Germline-derived CDR1 and CDR2 are SGHTA and FQGNSA. The CDR3 spans 15 residues. The CDR3 protein is CAGSLDSIKNTEAFF. CDR3 bases: TGTGCCGGCAGCCTGGACAGTATCAAGAACACTGAAGCTTTCTTT.

This clonotype came up many times. V usage is TRBV9 and J usage is TRBJ2-2; 7 bases are shared with TRBD1. CDR1 and CDR2 (germline): SGDLS, YYNGEE. The CDR3 length is 16 residues. V trimming: 7 bases; J trimming: 1 base; junction bases outside the gene matches: 10. CDR3 region: CASSTEGAMNTGELFF. The CDR3 coding sequence is TGTGCCAGCTCTACCGAGGGGGCCATGAACACCGGGGAGCTGTTTTTT.

In the case of this clonotype: The junction does not match germline at one end; this may be a read error. The chain is built from TRBV10-3 and TRBJ2-7; possibly TRBD1 for D (6 bases). The V gene's germline CDR1 is ENHRY and CDR2 SYGVKD. There are 15 residues in the CDR3. CDR3 DNA sequence: TGTGCCAGCAGTTACTCCGAGAGGGACACCTACGAGCAGTACTTC. Translation: CASSYSERDTYEQYF.

There are many counts of this clonotype. The gene calls are TRBV7-2 and TRBJ1-2, with D perhaps TRBD1 (5 bases). Trimming left V 0 bases short and J 2 bases short, with 10 bases between. The CDR3 is made up of 15 amino acids. Per germline, CDR1 SGHTA and CDR2 FQGNSA. This CDR3 is CASSLALGGNYGYTF. The CDR3 bases are TGTGCCAGCAGCTTAGCGCTTGGGGGGAACTATGGCTACACCTTC.

The V gene is TRBV19, the J gene TRBJ1-3; perhaps TRBD1 as D (5 bases). In germline, CDR1 is LNHDA, CDR2 SQIVND (reference sequence). Trimming pared 7 bases from V and 4 bases from J, leaving 20 bases between. CDR3 length: 16 residues. The CDR3 nucleotides read TGTGCCAGTATCAGAGGGGACCCCGGGAACGGAAACACCATATATTTT. Amino acids: CASIRGDPGNGNTIYF.

This clonotype has ten or more counts. The genes are TRBV5-5 and TRBJ1-6; D is uncertain. Trimming cost V 5 bases and J 6 bases, with 3 bases left between them. This CDR3 contains 11 residues. The germline V gene has CDR1 SGHKS and CDR2 YYEKEE (reference sequence). The CDR3 region has the DNA TGTGCCAGCAGTACTAATTCACCCCTCCACTTT. Translation: CASSTNSPLHF.

The genes are TRBV7-2 and TRBJ2-7, with 7 positions matching TRBD1. CDR3 length: 15 amino acids. The germline CDR1 and CDR2 sequences are SGHTA and FQGNSA. The V and J ends lost 1 base and 9 bases, in that order; junction bases with no gene match: 12. CDR3 protein: CASSLGGQATGGQYF. The CDR3, as DNA: TGTGCCAGCAGCTTAGGAGGACAGGCCACTGGTGGGCAGTACTTC.

This rearrangement joins TRBV10-3 to TRBJ1-1; 10 bases line up with TRBD1. V lost 6 bases to trimming and J lost 3 bases; unmatched junction nucleotides: 1. The CDR3 length is 13 residues. Looked up from germline, CDR1 is ENHRY and CDR2 is SYGVKD. CDR3 DNA sequence: TGTGCCATCAGGGACAGGGGGTACACTGAAGCTTTCTTT. It translates to CAIRDRGYTEAFF.

V gene TRBV20-1 combines with J gene TRBJ2-7, with D maybe TRBD1 (6 bases). V was shortened by 5 bases and J by 9 bases, with 17 bases between the two germline ends. This CDR3 region has 12 residues. CDR1 is DFQATT, CDR2 SNEGSKA, per germline (reference sequence). The CDR3 sequence: CSAADSRIGQYF. The CDR3 nucleotides read TGCAGTGCTGCGGACAGTAGAATAGGGCAGTACTTC.

This clonotype has a handful of counts. One junction end disagrees with the germline gene, perhaps due to a read error. The J gene is TRBJ1-5, the V gene TRBV11-2; D gene unclear. The CDR3 is 16 residues long. The germline V gene encodes CDR1 SGHAT and CDR2 FQNNGV. Here the CDR3 reads CASSQETRQSNQPQHF. The CDR3 DNA sequence: TGCGCCAGCAGCCAAGAAACGCGTCAGAGCAATCAGCCCCAGCATTTT.

Remarks on this clonotype: This CDR3 fails to terminate in the conserved phenylalanine or tryptophan, so it likely reflects a read error. This rearrangement joins TRBV7-9 to TRBJ1-2, with a weak D call TRBD1 (5 bases). This CDR3 is 15 amino acids long. CDR1 is SEHNR, CDR2 FQNEAQ, per germline (reference sequence). Trimming removed 5 bases at V and 4 bases at J, with 17 bases between. In DNA, the CDR3 is TGTGCCAGCAGCCAACCGGGACGGGCGTTCTATGGCTACACCCTC. Its translation: CASSQPGRAFYGYTL.

This clonotype appeared many times. The chain carries TRBV7-9 and TRBJ1-2; possibly TRBD1 for D (5 bases). The length of the CDR3 is 12 residues. Germline V gene sequence: CDR1 SEHNR, CDR2 FQNEAQ (reference sequence). Trimming pared 5 bases from V and 9 bases from J, leaving 13 bases between. For the CDR3, the DNA is TGTGCCAGCAGCGCCGATAGGGGTAGCTACACCTTC. It is translated as CASSADRGSYTF.

Ten or more counts support this clonotype. The V call is TRBV20-1, the J call TRBJ2-7; 8 bases line up with TRBD2. J lost 3 bases, V lost 1 base, and 5 bases had no gene match. Germline CDR1 and CDR2: DFQATT and SNEGSKA (reference sequence). CDR3 length equals 14 residues. The CDR3 sequence: CSARGLALDYEQYF. The CDR3 bases are TGCAGTGCTAGAGGACTAGCGCTAGACTACGAGCAGTACTTC.